What follows are 26 T cell receptor beta chains derived from one specimen sequenced in a study of response to subunit inactivated influenza vaccine. TCRdb re-called the RT-PCR reads through MiXCR, storing one row per CDR3 protein. This sample carries under 850,000 distinct CDR3 sequences, 15% to 20% of them seen once, and the ten largest clones take approximately 10%. The specimen comprised PBMCs from blood, sampled roughly 5 days after vaccination. Every receptor here comes from a man aged 50 to 60 who received an inactivated influenza vaccine.

Only a few counts were recorded for this clonotype. In DNA, the CDR3 is TGTGCCAGCAGATCGCAGGGGACAGGGGGCAGTTCTGTCGAGTTCTTC. This codes for CASRSQGTGGSSVEFF. V and J are TRBV5-6 and TRBJ2-1; 12 bases match TRBD1. J was trimmed by 14 bases and V by 5 bases; bases with no gene match: 17. The CDR3 runs 16 residues. Looked up from germline, CDR1 is SGHDT and CDR2 is YYEEEE.

This clonotype has more than one count but fewer than ten. The CDR3 region is CASRQGVPYEQYF. CDR3 nucleotide sequence: TGTGCCAGCAGGCAGGGGGTCCCCTACGAGCAGTACTTC. This chain links TRBV12-3 or TRBV12-4 with TRBJ2-7; 7 nucleotides match TRBD1. The CDR3 consists of 13 residues. V gave up 6 bases and J gave up 2 bases; unmatched junction bases: 4.

This clonotype was seen only a few times. J is TRBJ2-7 and V is TRBV25-1, with TRBD2 matching 9 bases. There are 14 residues in the CDR3. Trimming removed 7 bases from V and 4 bases from J; junction bases left unmatched: 8. CDR1 and CDR2 from the germline V gene are MGHDK and SYGVNS. CDR3 sequence: CASNPSGRSYEQYF. CDR3 nucleotides: TGTGCCAGCAACCCGAGCGGGAGGAGTTACGAGCAGTACTTC.

This clonotype occurred a few times. The chain carries TRBV20-1 and TRBJ2-1; D may be TRBD2 (5 bases). This CDR3 region has 16 residues. Trimming stripped 5 bases from V and 0 bases from J, with 17 bases between. Looked up from germline, CDR1 is DFQATT and CDR2 is SNEGSKA (reference sequence). In nucleotides, the CDR3 is TGCAGTGCTCGACTCCCGACTACCCGCTCCTACAATGAGCAGTTCTTC. This codes for CSARLPTTRSYNEQFF.

The chain carries TRBV7-9 and TRBJ2-3; maybe TRBD2 (5 bases). The CDR3 consists of 17 residues. V was clipped by 1 base and J by 5 bases, with 19 bases between them. Germline CDR1 reads SEHNR; CDR2 reads FQNEAQ (reference sequence). In DNA form, the CDR3 reads TGTGCCAGCAGCTTAGTTGTTTCCAGCGGAAACATAGATACGCAGTATTTT. Residues: CASSLVVSSGNIDTQYF.

This chain connects TRBV20-1 to TRBJ2-1, with 7 positions matching TRBD1. V shed 0 bases and J 4 bases; nucleotides not matched to a gene: 12. Germline V gene data show CDR1 as DFQATT and CDR2 as SNEGSKA (reference sequence). This CDR3 is built from 17 residues. The DNA of the CDR3 is TGCAGTGCTAGAGATAGTACAGGGGAAACTACTTACAATGAGCAGTTCTTC. This translates into CSARDSTGETTYNEQFF.

The chain employs TRBV28 and TRBJ1-2; 8 bases line up with TRBD1. The length of the CDR3 is 15 residues. Per the germline V gene, CDR1 is MDHEN and CDR2 is SYDVKM. The V and J ends lost 7 bases and 8 bases, in that order; junction bases with no gene match: 15. CDR3 sequence (DNA): TGTGCCAGCATCCGACCGGGACAGGTCTTGATGGGCTACACCTTC. This codes for CASIRPGQVLMGYTF.

V is TRBV3-1 and J is TRBJ2-7, with a possible D match to TRBD1 (6 bases). Trimming removed 0 bases from V and 0 bases from J, with 15 bases in between. Germline V CDR1 and CDR2: LGHDT, YNNKEL (reference sequence). The CDR3 spans 17 residues. CDR3 DNA: TGTGCCAGCAGCCAAGAAGTCAGAGACAGGAACTCCTACGAGCAGTACTTC. Its protein product is CASSQEVRDRNSYEQYF.

The chain uses TRBV20-1 and TRBJ1-6; TRBD1 agrees at 10 bases. The CDR3 has 13 amino acids. The germline gives CDR1 DFQATT, CDR2 SNEGSKA (reference sequence). V lost 5 bases to trimming and J lost 14 bases; unmatched junction nucleotides: 9. CDR3 loop: CSAVRDRGFSLHF. Here the CDR3 DNA reads TGCAGTGCTGTTCGGGACAGGGGATTCTCCCTCCACTTT.

The rearrangement uses TRBV7-8 and TRBJ1-5, with D uncertain. This CDR3 has 15 residues. Germline CDR1 reads SGHVS; CDR2 reads FQNEAQ. The V end lost 1 base, the J end lost 6 bases, and 13 bases lay between the germline ends. The CDR3 coding sequence is TGTGCCAGCAGCTTAGATTCGGGGTATTTTCAGCCCCAGCATTTT. It encodes CASSLDSGYFQPQHF.

This clonotype came up a few times. The chain has TRBV6-1 and TRBJ2-4; possibly TRBD1 for D (5 bases). The V and J ends lost 6 bases and 0 bases respectively, with 12 bases between them. Germline lookup yields CDR1 MNHNS and CDR2 SASEGT. This CDR3 comprises 15 residues. CDR3 DNA sequence: TGTGCCAGCAGCTCAAGGACACTAGCCAAAAACATTCAGTACTTC. It is translated as CASSSRTLAKNIQYF.

The rearrangement uses TRBV20-1 and TRBJ1-1, with TRBD1 matching 7 bases. V lost 1 base and J lost 5; bases outside the gene matches: 4. The CDR3 contains 13 residues. CDR1 DFQATT and CDR2 SNEGSKA come from the germline V gene (reference sequence). The DNA for the CDR3 is TGCAGTGCTAGAGGCACAGGGGAAACTGAAGCTTTCTTT. This encodes CSARGTGETEAFF.

This clonotype came up a few times. This chain uses TRBV4-3 with TRBJ2-1; 9 bases fit TRBD2. CDR1 and CDR2 from the germline V gene are LGHNA and YSLEER. The CDR3 is 16 amino acids. V trimming: 0 bases; J trimming: 6 bases; junction bases outside the gene matches: 6. CDR3 DNA: TGCGCCAGCAGCCAAGATCCGGGACTAGCCTTCAATGAGCAGTTCTTC. It encodes CASSQDPGLAFNEQFF.

The chain couples TRBV12-3 or TRBV12-4 to TRBJ2-5, with a weak D call TRBD1 (6 bases). Trimming took 5 bases from V and 5 from J, leaving 15 bases between them. The CDR3 length is 14 residues. CDR3 DNA: TGTGCCAGCAGTCTCATCAGGGGTTTTGAGACCCAGTACTTC. It codes for CASSLIRGFETQYF.

The chain carries TRBV20-1 and TRBJ2-5; possibly TRBD1 or TRBD2 for D (7 bases each). Trimming pared 4 bases from V and 5 bases from J, leaving 20 bases between. Germline CDR1 and CDR2: DFQATT and SNEGSKA (reference sequence). The CDR3 loop spans 15 amino acids. CDR3: CSAIPPQGGRETQYF. The CDR3 DNA reads as TGCAGTGCTATTCCGCCTCAGGGGGGGAGGGAGACCCAGTACTTC.

In this sample, this clonotype turned up a few times. The chain uses TRBV10-3 and TRBJ2-1; no clear D. The CDR3 is 12 residues long. Germline values: CDR1 ENHRY, CDR2 SYGVKD. Trimming removed 3 bases from V and 9 bases from J, with 9 bases in between. The CDR3 nucleotides are TGTGCCATCAGTGATCCATTGGGTGAGCAGTTCTTC. Translating it yields CAISDPLGEQFF.

This clonotype occurred a few times. The rearrangement joins TRBV20-1 to TRBJ2-5; 11 nucleotides align to TRBD2. The germline CDR1 and CDR2 sequences are DFQATT and SNEGSKA (reference sequence). This CDR3 has 18 amino acids. The V gene end was trimmed by 3 bases and the J gene end by 5 bases; junction bases not matched to a gene: 17. The CDR3 reads CSASGLAGGLRGGETQYF. CDR3 nucleotides: TGCAGTGCTAGTGGGCTAGCGGGGGGCCTCCGGGGAGGCGAGACCCAGTACTTC.

This clonotype was counted between two and nine times. The chain recombines TRBV7-9 with TRBJ2-5; TRBD1 might be the D (5 bases). CDR3 length equals 14 residues. CDR1 and CDR2 from the germline V gene are SEHNR and FQNEAQ (reference sequence). The V gene lost 4 bases and the J gene lost 4 bases, with 13 bases spanning the gap. CDR3 DNA: TGTGCCAGCAGCTCGCTAGACAGCCTAGAGACCCAGTACTTC. As protein: CASSSLDSLETQYF.

This clonotype showed up just a few times. The CDR3 region has the DNA TGTGCCAGCGAAATAGGGCCTAACACCGGGGAGCTGTTTTTT. It is translated as CASEIGPNTGELFF. The chain links TRBV6-1 to TRBJ2-2; D remains unclear. V lost 8 bases and J 2 bases, leaving 12 bases between the germline ends. The CDR3 contains 14 residues. Germline lookup yields CDR1 MNHNS and CDR2 SASEGT.

This sequence joins TRBV20-1 and TRBJ2-6; D not certain. The length of the CDR3 is 13 residues. Trimming pared 3 bases from V and 0 bases from J, leaving 3 bases between. Germline CDR1 reads DFQATT; CDR2 reads SNEGSKA (reference sequence). The DNA for the CDR3 is TGCAGTGCTAGTGGCTCTGGGGCCAACGTCCTGACTTTC. Encoded protein: CSASGSGANVLTF.

At least ten counts were recorded for this clonotype. This chain connects TRBV29-1 to TRBJ2-7; possible D gene TRBD2, 5 bases. Germline V gene data show CDR1 as SQVTM and CDR2 as ANQGSEA. The CDR3 runs 13 residues. Trimming stripped 7 bases from V and 0 bases from J, with 13 bases between. The CDR3 loop is CSANLGISYEQYF. CDR3 coding DNA: TGCAGCGCGAACCTCGGGATCTCCTACGAGCAGTACTTC.

This chain links TRBV7-8 with TRBJ2-3; tentative D call: TRBD1 (5 bases). The germline V and J ends were trimmed by 1 base and 2 bases, with 13 bases remaining between them. This CDR3 has 16 residues. In germline, CDR1 is SGHVS, CDR2 FQNEAQ. In DNA form, the CDR3 reads TGTGCCAGCAGCTTAGGCAGGGTGTTTTCCACAGATACGCAGTATTTT. This encodes CASSLGRVFSTDTQYF.

This clonotype was seen a handful of times. CDR3 bases: TGCGCCAGCAGCCCCCAGGGGGGAATAGCGGGAGAGACCCAGTACTTC. As protein: CASSPQGGIAGETQYF. This chain uses TRBV5-1 with TRBJ2-5; D may be TRBD1 or TRBD2 (7 bases each). This CDR3 has 16 amino acids. Trimming took off 4 bases at V and 4 bases at J, with 20 bases between the two ends. Germline V gives CDR1 SGHRS, CDR2 YFSETQ.

This clonotype was counted between two and nine times. This chain links TRBV4-2 with TRBJ1-1; D gene ambiguous. V was pared by 4 bases and J by 5 bases, with 11 bases between. Germline CDR1 and CDR2: LGHNA and YNFKEQ. There are 13 residues in the CDR3. CDR3 sequence: CASSRSPGTEAFF. The CDR3 region has the DNA TGTGCCAGCAGCCGCTCACCCGGGACTGAAGCTTTCTTT.

This clonotype occurred many times. This chain joins TRBV12-3 or TRBV12-4 and TRBJ2-7, with a weak D call TRBD1 (6 bases). Trimming stripped 4 bases from V and 1 base from J, with 11 bases between. CDR3 length: 14 residues. The CDR3 nucleotides read TGTGCCAGCAGTTCCCAGGGGAGTTCCTACGAGCAGTACTTC. This codes for CASSSQGSSYEQYF.

The chain couples TRBV4-3 to TRBJ1-2; 9 nucleotides line up with TRBD1. This CDR3 is built from 16 residues. V lost 3 bases, J lost 4 bases, and 9 bases stayed unmatched. The V gene's germline CDR1 is LGHNA and CDR2 YSLEER. CDR3 sequence: CASSHLGQGSIYGYTF. Here the CDR3 DNA reads TGCGCCAGCAGCCATTTAGGACAGGGGAGTATCTATGGCTACACCTTC.